Ten or more counts support the clone carrying this T cell receptor beta chain. What it binds is unknown. This specimen belongs to a study of OX40 agonist ivuxolimab in advanced cancers. In the study overall: Patients received ivuxolimab, an intravenous treatment, every 2 weeks at 0.01 to 10 mg/kg.

Study-level findings and limits: Both blood CD4+ and CD8+ T cells showed clonal growth by week 6 at 0.1 to 3.0 mg/kg.

People who had autoimmune disease history or systemic immunosuppression were excluded. Some clones are missing from TCRdb's copy, which holds only in-frame ones; the method was immunoSEQ multiplex PCR. The data contain about 46,000 clones, 80% to 85% of them singletons. The source material was CD4+ or CD8+ T cells sorted from blood, sampled in a trial of the OX40 agonist ivuxolimab. The sequence was collected from an adult with an advanced solid tumor such as melanoma, head and neck, liver or kidney cancer.

CDR3 DNA sequence: TGTGCCAGCACAACTACGATTGGAGAAGCTTTCTTT. Protein: CASTTTIGEAFF. The chain joins TRBV2 to TRBJ1-1, with D unresolved. This CDR3 is 12 amino acids long. The germline CDR1 and CDR2 sequences are SNHLY and FYNNEI. V was cut by 7 bases and J by 8 bases, with 14 bases left in between.